The entry below gives a single T cell receptor beta chain sequence along with its context. Its matching antigen is unknown. The source of the sample is a study of shared clonotypes between healthy human individuals. Findings and limits, study-wide: Memory subsets generally showed lower estimated richness than naive subsets. Enrolling few donors narrowed the genetic and exposure-history diversity that was represented.

The method was immunoSEQ multiplex PCR; TCRdb's version includes in-frame clones alone and lacks a portion of them. The sample shows hundreds of thousands of clones, about 96% of them seen only once. Looked up from germline, CDR1 is LGHNA and CDR2 is YNFKEQ. V dropped 2 bases and J dropped 1 base, with 9 bases sitting between them. The CDR3 is 14 residues long. The naive CD8 subset, CD45RO-negative cells positively selected for CCR7, excluded terminally differentiated effector memory CD45RA+ cells. Each donor was a Caucasian adult residing in Nashville, Tennessee. The V call is TRBV4-2, the J call TRBJ2-7, with a weak D call TRBD1 (6 bases). Input material: naive CD8+ T cells sorted from blood. The TCR was taken from a woman in her 30s in good health. DNA for the CDR3: TGTGCCAGCAGCCAATTTACAGGGTCCTACGAGCAGTACTTC. Residues: CASSQFTGSYEQYF.